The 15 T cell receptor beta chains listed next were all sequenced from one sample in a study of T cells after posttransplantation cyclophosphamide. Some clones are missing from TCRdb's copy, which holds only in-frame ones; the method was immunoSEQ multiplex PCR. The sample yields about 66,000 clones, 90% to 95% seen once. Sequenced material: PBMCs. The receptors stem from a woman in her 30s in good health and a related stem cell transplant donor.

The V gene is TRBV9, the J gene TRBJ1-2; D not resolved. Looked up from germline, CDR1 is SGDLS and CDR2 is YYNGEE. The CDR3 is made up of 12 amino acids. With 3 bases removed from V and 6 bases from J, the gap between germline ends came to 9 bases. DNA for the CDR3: TGTGCCAGCAGCGACCGAGCAAATGGCTACACCTTC. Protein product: CASSDRANGYTF.

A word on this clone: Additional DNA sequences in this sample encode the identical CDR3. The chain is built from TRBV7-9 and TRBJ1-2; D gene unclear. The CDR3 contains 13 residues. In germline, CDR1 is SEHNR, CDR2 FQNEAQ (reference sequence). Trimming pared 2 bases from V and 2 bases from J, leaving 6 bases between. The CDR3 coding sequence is TGTGCCAGCAGCTTACCAGGAAACTATGGCTACACCTTC. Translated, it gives CASSLPGNYGYTF.

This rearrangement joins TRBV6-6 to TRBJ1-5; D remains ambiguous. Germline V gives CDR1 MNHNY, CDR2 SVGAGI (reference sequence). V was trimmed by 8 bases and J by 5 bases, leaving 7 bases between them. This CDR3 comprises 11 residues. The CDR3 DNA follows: TGTGCCAGCCGCGGGGATCAGCCCCAGCATTTT. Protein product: CASRGDQPQHF.

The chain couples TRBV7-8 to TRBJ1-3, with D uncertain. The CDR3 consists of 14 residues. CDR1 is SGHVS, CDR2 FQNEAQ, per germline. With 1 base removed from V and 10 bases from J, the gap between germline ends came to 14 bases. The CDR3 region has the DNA TGTGCCAGCAGCTTAGTTGTTGACCGTGAGACCATATATTTT. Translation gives CASSLVVDRETIYF.

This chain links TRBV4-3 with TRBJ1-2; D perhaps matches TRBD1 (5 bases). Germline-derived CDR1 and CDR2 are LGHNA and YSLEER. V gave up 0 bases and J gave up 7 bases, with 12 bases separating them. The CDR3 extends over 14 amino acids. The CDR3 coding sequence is TGCGCCAGCAGCCAAGATACACCAGGGTCTGGCTACACCTTC. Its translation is CASSQDTPGSGYTF.

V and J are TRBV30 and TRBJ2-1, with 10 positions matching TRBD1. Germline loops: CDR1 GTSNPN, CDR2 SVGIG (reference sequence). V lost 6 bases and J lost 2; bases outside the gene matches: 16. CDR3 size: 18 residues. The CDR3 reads CACPTPGQGPPTYNEQFF. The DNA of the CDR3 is TGTGCCTGCCCAACCCCGGGACAGGGGCCACCTACCTACAATGAGCAGTTCTTC. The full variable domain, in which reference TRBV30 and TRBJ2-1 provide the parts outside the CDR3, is SQTIHQWPATLVQPVGSPLSLECTVEGTSNPNLYWYRQAAGRGLQLLFYSVGIGQISSEVPQNLSASRPQDRQFILSSKKLLLSDSGFYLCACPTPGQGPPTYNEQFFGPGTRLTVL.

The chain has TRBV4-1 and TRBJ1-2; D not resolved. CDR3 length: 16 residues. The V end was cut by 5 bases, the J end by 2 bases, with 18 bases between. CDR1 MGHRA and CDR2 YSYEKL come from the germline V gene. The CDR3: CASSANSKSKNYGYTF. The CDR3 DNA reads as TGCGCCAGCAGCGCAAATTCGAAAAGCAAAAACTATGGCTACACCTTC.

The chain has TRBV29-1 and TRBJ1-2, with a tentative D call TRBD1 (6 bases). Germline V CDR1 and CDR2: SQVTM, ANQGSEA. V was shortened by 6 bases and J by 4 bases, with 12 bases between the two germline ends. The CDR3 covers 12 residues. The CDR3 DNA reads TGCAGCGTCACACAGGGCGGCTATGGCTACACCTTC. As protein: CSVTQGGYGYTF.

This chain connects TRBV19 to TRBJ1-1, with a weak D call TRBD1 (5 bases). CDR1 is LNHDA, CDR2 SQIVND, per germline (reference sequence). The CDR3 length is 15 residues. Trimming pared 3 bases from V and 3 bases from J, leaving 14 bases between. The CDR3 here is CASSISGRKDTEAFF. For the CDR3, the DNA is TGTGCCAGTAGTATTTCAGGGCGTAAGGACACTGAAGCTTTCTTT. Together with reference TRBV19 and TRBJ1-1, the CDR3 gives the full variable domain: DGGITQSPKYLFRKEGQNVTLSCEQNLNHDAMYWYRQDPGQGLRLIYYSQIVNDFQKGDIAEGYSVSREKKESFPLTVTSAQKNPTAFYLCASSISGRKDTEAFFGQGTRLTVV.

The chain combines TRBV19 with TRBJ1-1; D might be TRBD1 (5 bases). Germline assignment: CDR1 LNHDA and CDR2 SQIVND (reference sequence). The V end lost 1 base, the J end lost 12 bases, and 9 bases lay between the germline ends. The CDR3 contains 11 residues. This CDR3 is CASSIAGKTFF. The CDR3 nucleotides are TGTGCCAGTAGTATAGCAGGGAAGACTTTCTTT.

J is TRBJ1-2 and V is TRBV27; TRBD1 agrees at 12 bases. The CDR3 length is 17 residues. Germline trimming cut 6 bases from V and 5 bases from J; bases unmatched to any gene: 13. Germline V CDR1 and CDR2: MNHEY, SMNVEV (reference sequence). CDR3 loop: CASSLSGTGGGKYGYTF. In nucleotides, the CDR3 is TGTGCCAGCAGCCTATCCGGGACAGGGGGCGGGAAGTATGGCTACACCTTC.

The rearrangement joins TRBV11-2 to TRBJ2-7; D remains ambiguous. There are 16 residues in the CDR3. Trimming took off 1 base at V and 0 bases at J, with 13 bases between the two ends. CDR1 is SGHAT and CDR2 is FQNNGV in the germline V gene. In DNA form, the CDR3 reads TGTGCCAGCAGCTTAGTCTCGGTCAGGAGCTCCTACGAGCAGTACTTC. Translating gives CASSLVSVRSSYEQYF.

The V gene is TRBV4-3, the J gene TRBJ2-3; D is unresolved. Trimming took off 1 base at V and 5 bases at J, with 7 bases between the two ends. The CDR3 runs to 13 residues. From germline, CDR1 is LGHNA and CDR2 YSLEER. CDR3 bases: TGCGCCAGCAGCCAAGGAGTTGGAGATACGCAGTATTTT. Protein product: CASSQGVGDTQYF.

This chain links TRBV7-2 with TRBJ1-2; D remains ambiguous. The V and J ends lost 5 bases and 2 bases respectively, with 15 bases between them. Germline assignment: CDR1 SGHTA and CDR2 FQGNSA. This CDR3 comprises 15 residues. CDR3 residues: CASSLSGYQNYGYTF. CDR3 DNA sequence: TGTGCCAGCAGCCTATCCGGCTACCAAAACTATGGCTACACCTTC.

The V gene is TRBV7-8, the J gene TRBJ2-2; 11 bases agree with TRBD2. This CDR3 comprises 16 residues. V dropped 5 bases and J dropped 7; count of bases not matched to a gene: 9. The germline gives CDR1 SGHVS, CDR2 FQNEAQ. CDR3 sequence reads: CASSTIAGGPGGELFF. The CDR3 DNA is TGTGCCAGCAGCACCATAGCGGGGGGGCCCGGCGGGGAGCTGTTTTTT.